This TCR beta chain stems from a study of response to subunit inactivated influenza vaccine. TCRdb called the RT-PCR reads again in MiXCR, with one record for every CDR3 protein. The sample carries fewer than 750,000 distinct CDR3 sequences, less than 15% recorded once. With 3 bases removed from V and 4 bases from J, the gap between germline ends came to 13 bases. CDR3 length equals 15 residues. The source of this sequence is a man in his fifties or sixties who received an inactivated influenza vaccine. The material sequenced was PBMCs from blood, taken about 13 days after vaccination. The rearrangement uses TRBV12-3 or TRBV12-4 and TRBJ1-5, with D tentatively TRBD1 (5 bases). The CDR3 here is CASSFYQGGNQPQHF. Here the CDR3 DNA reads TGTGCCAGCAGTTTTTATCAGGGCGGGAATCAGCCCCAGCATTTT.